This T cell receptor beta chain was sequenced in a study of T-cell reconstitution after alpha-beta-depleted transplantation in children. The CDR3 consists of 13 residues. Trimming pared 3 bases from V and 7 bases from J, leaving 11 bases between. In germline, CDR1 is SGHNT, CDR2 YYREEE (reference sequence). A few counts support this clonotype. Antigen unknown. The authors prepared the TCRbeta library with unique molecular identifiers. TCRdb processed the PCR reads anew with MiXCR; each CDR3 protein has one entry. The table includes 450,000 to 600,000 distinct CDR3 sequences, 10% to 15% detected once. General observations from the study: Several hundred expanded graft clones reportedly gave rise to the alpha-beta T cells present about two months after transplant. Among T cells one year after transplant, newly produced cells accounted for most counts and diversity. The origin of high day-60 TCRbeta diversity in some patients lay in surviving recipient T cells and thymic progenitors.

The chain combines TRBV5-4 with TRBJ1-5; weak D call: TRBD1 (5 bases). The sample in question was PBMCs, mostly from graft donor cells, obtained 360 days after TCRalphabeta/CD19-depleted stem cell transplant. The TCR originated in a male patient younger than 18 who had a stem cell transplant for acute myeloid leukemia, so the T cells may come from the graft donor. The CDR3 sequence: CASSSWQGQPQHF. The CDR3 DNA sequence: TGTGCCAGCAGCTCCTGGCAGGGCCAGCCCCAGCATTTT.